Here is one T cell receptor (beta chain) with its context. TCRdb reanalysed the 5' RACE reads using MiXCR and keeps one entry per CDR3 protein. The sample records 350,000 to 450,000 distinct CDR3 sequences, approximately 17% being singletons. This CDR3 is built from 16 residues. CDR1 and CDR2 (germline): DFQATT, SNEGSKA (reference sequence). V was pared by 3 bases and J by 1 base, with 13 bases between. The data are from a study of identical twins. The V call is TRBV20-1, the J call TRBJ2-6, with D perhaps matching TRBD2 (5 bases). Sequencing input: naive T cells sorted from blood. This receptor was obtained from a man over 45 in good health. The CDR3 loop reads CSARRAMESGANVLTF. Here the CDR3 DNA reads TGCAGTGCTAGGCGGGCCATGGAATCTGGGGCCAACGTCCTGACTTTC.